Below, 9 T cell receptor beta chains from the same sample are listed, as sequenced in a study of cytomegalovirus exposure and HLA in healthy donors. The primer mix had 60 Vbeta and 13 Jbeta primers. Measured with immunoSEQ multiplex PCR; TCRdb has only the in-frame clones, and not every one. Here the sample spans approximately 140,000 clones, 76% being singletons. Specimen: PBMCs. The source is a man aged 35 to 55 in good health and CMV-seronegative.

The chain carries TRBV11-2 and TRBJ2-1; D is uncertain. Deletions cut 1 base from V and 0 bases from J, with 10 bases between. Germline assignment: CDR1 SGHAT and CDR2 FQNNGV. The CDR3 sequence is 16 residues long. The CDR3 coding sequence is TGTGCCAGCAGCTTAGTGCCGCGGAGCTCCTACAATGAGCAGTTCTTC. This gives the protein CASSLVPRSSYNEQFF.

The genes are TRBV5-1 and TRBJ2-5; 9 bases fit TRBD1. The J call may be mistaken, given a closer DNA end match to TRBJ2-7. Germline CDR1 is SGHRS and CDR2 is YFSETQ. The CDR3 spans 16 residues. CDR3 bases: TGCGCCAGCAGCTTTCCGGCGGGACAGGGTTCCTACGAGCAGTACTTC. Protein sequence: CASSFPAGQGSYEQYF.

The V gene is TRBV18, the J gene TRBJ1-4, with 9 bases that match TRBD1. Germline-derived CDR1 and CDR2 are KGHSH and LQKENI. The CDR3 is 14 amino acids. The junction had 4 bases not matched to a gene; V was cut back by 4 bases and J by 7 bases. CDR3 DNA sequence: TGTGCCAGCTCACAGGGACAGGGTGGTGAAAAACTGTTTTTT. Encoded protein: CASSQGQGGEKLFF.

V and J are TRBV5-4 and TRBJ1-6; TRBD1 is a possible D gene (5 bases). V lost 0 bases and J lost 7, with 11 bases in between. Germline lookup yields CDR1 SGHNT and CDR2 YYREEE (reference sequence). The length of the CDR3 is 15 residues. This CDR3 reads CASSLDPGSNSPLHF. The CDR3 DNA sequence: TGTGCCAGCAGCTTGGACCCAGGGTCCAATTCACCCCTCCACTTT.

This clone was observed a handful of times. The V and J genes are TRBV28 and TRBJ2-5; 7 nucleotides align to TRBD1. Germline assignment: CDR1 MDHEN and CDR2 SYDVKM. J was trimmed by 2 bases and V by 2 bases; bases with no gene match: 5. The CDR3 runs to 15 residues. The CDR3 DNA is TGTGCCAGCAGTTTACGCCGGGACAGACAAGAGACCCAGTACTTC. Translation gives CASSLRRDRQETQYF. Full variable domain (outside the CDR3, taken from reference TRBV28 and TRBJ2-5): DVKVTQSSRYLVKRTGEKVFLECVQDMDHENMFWYRQDPGLGLRLIYFSYDVKMKEKGDIPEGYSVSREKKERFSLILESASTNQTSMYLCASSLRRDRQETQYFGPGTRLLVL.

The chain joins TRBV7-9 to TRBJ1-2; D might be TRBD1 (6 bases). There are 16 residues in the CDR3. Per germline, CDR1 SEHNR and CDR2 FQNEAQ (reference sequence). V was cut by 1 base and J by 3 bases, with 15 bases left in between. The CDR3 region is CASSLDWTEDYYGYTF. In DNA, the CDR3 is TGTGCCAGCAGCTTAGATTGGACAGAGGACTACTATGGCTACACCTTC. The entire variable domain, with the rest obtained from reference TRBV7-9 and TRBJ1-2, is as follows: DTGVSQNPRHKITKRGQNVTFRCDPISEHNRLYWYRQTLGQGPEFLTYFQNEAQLEKSRLLSDRFSAERPKGSFSTLEIQRTEQGDSAMYLCASSLDWTEDYYGYTFGSGTRLTVV.

This chain links TRBV7-9 with TRBJ1-2; D is unresolved. This CDR3 comprises 15 residues. The V gene's germline CDR1 is SEHNR and CDR2 FQNEAQ (reference sequence). Trimming pared 5 bases from V and 0 bases from J, leaving 13 bases between. This chain's CDR3 is CASSTPQHSNYGYTF. The CDR3 nucleotides are TGTGCCAGCAGCACCCCACAGCACTCTAACTATGGCTACACCTTC.

The chain employs TRBV7-8 and TRBJ2-2; possible D gene TRBD1, 6 bases. Germline V gene data show CDR1 as SGHVS and CDR2 as FQNEAQ. The CDR3 spans 16 residues. V was shortened by 5 bases and J by 2 bases, with 15 bases between the two germline ends. The CDR3 is CASSTADSPNTGELFF. As DNA, the CDR3 is TGTGCCAGCAGCACTGCGGACAGCCCTAACACCGGGGAGCTGTTTTTT.

The count of this clone is one. In DNA, the CDR3 is TGTGCCAGCAGCCACAGGACTAGCGGGGCTACCGGGGAGCTGTTTTTT. Protein sequence: CASSHRTSGATGELFF. The V gene is TRBV9, the J gene TRBJ2-2; 12 bases align to TRBD2. This CDR3 comprises 16 residues. V shed 4 bases, J shed 5 bases, and the junction held 6 bases outside the gene matches. In germline, CDR1 is SGDLS, CDR2 YYNGEE.